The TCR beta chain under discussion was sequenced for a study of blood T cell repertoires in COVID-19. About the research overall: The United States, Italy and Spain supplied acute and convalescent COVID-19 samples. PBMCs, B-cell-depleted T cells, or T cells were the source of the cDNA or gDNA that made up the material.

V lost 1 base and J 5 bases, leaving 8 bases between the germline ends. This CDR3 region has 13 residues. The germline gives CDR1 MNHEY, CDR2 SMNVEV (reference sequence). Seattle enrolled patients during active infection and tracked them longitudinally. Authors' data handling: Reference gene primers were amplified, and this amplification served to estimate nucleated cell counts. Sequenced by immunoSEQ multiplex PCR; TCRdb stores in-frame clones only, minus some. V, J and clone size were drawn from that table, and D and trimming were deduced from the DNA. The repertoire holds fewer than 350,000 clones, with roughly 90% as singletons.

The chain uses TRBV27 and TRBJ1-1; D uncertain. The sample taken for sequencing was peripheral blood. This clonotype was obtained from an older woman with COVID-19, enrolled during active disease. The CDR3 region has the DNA TGTGCCAGCAGTTTATGGAGGTGGACTGAAGCTTTCTTT. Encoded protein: CASSLWRWTEAFF.